The 9 T cell receptor beta chains below were found in one sample sequenced in a study of blood T cell repertoires in COVID-19. Sequencing was performed with immunoSEQ multiplex PCR; in TCRdb, only in-frame clones are kept and a portion is missing. This table has 140,000 to 150,000 clones, around four fifths appearing once. The material sequenced was peripheral blood. Receptors were obtained from a woman in her thirties or forties with active or convalescent COVID-19.

The chain uses TRBV30 and TRBJ1-5, with D possibly TRBD1 on 6 matching bases. CDR1 is GTSNPN and CDR2 is SVGIG in the germline V gene (reference sequence). Trimming cost V 2 bases and J 5 bases, with 10 bases left between them. The CDR3 is 13 amino acids. The CDR3 sequence is CAWSHRVDQPQHF. The DNA for the CDR3 is TGTGCCTGGAGTCACAGGGTTGATCAGCCCCAGCATTTT.

The genes are TRBV7-8 and TRBJ1-6; TRBD1 might be the D (5 bases). With 5 bases removed from V and 6 bases from J, the gap between germline ends came to 17 bases. Germline V gene data show CDR1 as SGHVS and CDR2 as FQNEAQ. This CDR3 is 16 amino acids long. The CDR3 bases are TGTGCCAGCAGCGCCCCTACGGGGGTTGGTAATTCACCCCTCCACTTT. This encodes CASSAPTGVGNSPLHF.

This sequence joins TRBV5-4 and TRBJ2-1, with TRBD1 matching over 8 bases. Trimming removed 3 bases from V and 5 bases from J; junction bases left unmatched: 1. The CDR3 extends over 13 amino acids. Germline V lookup: CDR1 SGHNT, CDR2 YYREEE (reference sequence). This CDR3 is CASSWDRHNEQFF. The CDR3 coding sequence is TGTGCCAGCAGCTGGGACAGGCACAATGAGCAGTTCTTC.

The V gene is TRBV21-1, the J gene TRBJ1-5; the table's D call TRBD1 went unverified against the DNA. TRBV21-1 is marked as a pseudogene. The CDR3 loop spans 18 amino acids. The CDR3, as DNA: TGTGCCAGCAGCAAAGGGACAGGGAGTGTTTCTAGCAATCAGCCCCAGCATTTT. As protein: CASSKGTGSVSSNQPQHF.

V usage is TRBV6-5 and J usage is TRBJ1-1, with D possibly being TRBD1 (6 bases). Trimming removed 5 bases at V and 7 bases at J, with 14 bases between. Per the germline V gene, CDR1 is MNHEY and CDR2 is SVGAGI. The CDR3 length is 13 residues. The CDR3: CASSRIGGREAFF. The DNA for the CDR3 is TGTGCCAGCAGTCGGATAGGGGGTCGTGAAGCTTTCTTT.

The rearrangement joins TRBV5-4 to TRBJ2-7, with D possibly matching TRBD2 (5 bases). Trimming cost V 5 bases and J 0 bases, with 12 bases left between them. In germline, CDR1 is SGHNT, CDR2 YYREEE (reference sequence). The CDR3 loop spans 14 amino acids. The CDR3 nucleotides are TGTGCCAGCAGGTCGGCGGGCAGCTCCTACGAGCAGTACTTC. Amino acid sequence: CASRSAGSSYEQYF.

The rearrangement links TRBV28 to TRBJ2-7, with 7 bases identical to TRBD1. Germline CDR1 MDHEN, CDR2 SYDVKM. The CDR3 has 17 amino acids. Trimming at V came to 6 bases and at J to 2 bases, leaving 16 bases not matched to a gene. This chain's CDR3 is CASSIIRRGLVAYEQYF. CDR3 DNA sequence: TGTGCCAGCAGCATTATTAGAAGGGGGCTCGTAGCCTACGAGCAGTACTTC.

This chain joins TRBV6-5 and TRBJ2-7; D might be TRBD1 (5 bases). V was clipped by 5 bases and J by 2 bases, with 10 bases between them. CDR1 and CDR2 (germline): MNHEY, SVGAGI. The CDR3 has 13 residues. The CDR3: CASSQGEAYEQYF. In DNA form, the CDR3 reads TGTGCCAGCAGTCAGGGTGAGGCCTACGAGCAGTACTTC.

As regards this clone: Other nucleotide sequences from this sample produce the same CDR3. The chain combines TRBV6-2 or TRBV6-3 with TRBJ1-5, with D maybe TRBD1 (5 bases). Looked up from germline, CDR1 is MNHEY and CDR2 is SVGEGT. Trimming removed 1 base from V and 2 bases from J, with 9 bases in between. CDR3 length equals 15 residues. CDR3 loop: CASSYWGRGNQPQHF. CDR3 in DNA: TGTGCCAGCAGTTACTGGGGCCGGGGCAATCAGCCCCAGCATTTT.